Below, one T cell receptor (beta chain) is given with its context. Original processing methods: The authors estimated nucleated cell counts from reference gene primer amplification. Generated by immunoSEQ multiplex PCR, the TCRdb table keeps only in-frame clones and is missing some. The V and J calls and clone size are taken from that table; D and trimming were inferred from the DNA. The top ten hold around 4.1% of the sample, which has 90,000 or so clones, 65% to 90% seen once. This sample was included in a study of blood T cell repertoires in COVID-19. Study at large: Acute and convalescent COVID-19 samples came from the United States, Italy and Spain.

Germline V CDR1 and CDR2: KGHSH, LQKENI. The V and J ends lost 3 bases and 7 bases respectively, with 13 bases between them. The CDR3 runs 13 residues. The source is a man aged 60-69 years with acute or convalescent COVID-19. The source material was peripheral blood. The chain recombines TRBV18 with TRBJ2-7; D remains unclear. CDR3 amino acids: CASSPAALREQYF. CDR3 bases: TGTGCCAGCTCACCCGCTGCCCTCAGGGAGCAGTACTTC.